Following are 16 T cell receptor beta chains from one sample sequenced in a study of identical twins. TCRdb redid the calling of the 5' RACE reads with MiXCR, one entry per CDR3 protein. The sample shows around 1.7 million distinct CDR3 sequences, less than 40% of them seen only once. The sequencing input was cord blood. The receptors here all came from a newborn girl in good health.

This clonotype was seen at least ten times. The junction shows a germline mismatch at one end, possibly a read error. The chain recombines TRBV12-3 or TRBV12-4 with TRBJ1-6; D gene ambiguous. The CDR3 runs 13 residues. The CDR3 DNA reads TGCGCCAGCAGCCTCGGAGTTAATTCACCCCTCCACTTT. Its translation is CASSLGVNSPLHF.

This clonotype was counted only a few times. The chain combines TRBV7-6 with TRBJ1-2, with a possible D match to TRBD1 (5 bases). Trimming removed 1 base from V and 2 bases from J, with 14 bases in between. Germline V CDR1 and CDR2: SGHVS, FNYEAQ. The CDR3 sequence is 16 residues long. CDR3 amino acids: CASSLGQGRSNYGYTF. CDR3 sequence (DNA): TGTGCCAGCAGCTTAGGGCAGGGACGGAGCAACTATGGCTACACCTTC.

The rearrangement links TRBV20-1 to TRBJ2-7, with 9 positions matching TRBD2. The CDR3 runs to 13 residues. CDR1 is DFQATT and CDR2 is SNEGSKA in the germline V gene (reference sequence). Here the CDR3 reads CSGLAFFYNEQYF. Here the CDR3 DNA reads TGCAGCGGACTAGCGTTCTTCTACAATGAGCAGTACTTC.

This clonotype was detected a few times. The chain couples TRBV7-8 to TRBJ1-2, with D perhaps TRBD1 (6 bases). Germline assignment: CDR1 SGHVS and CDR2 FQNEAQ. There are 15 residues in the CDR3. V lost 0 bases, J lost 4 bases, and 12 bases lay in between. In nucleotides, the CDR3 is TGTGCCAGCAGCTTAGCGCAGGGGCACAGCTATGGCTACACCTTC. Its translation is CASSLAQGHSYGYTF.

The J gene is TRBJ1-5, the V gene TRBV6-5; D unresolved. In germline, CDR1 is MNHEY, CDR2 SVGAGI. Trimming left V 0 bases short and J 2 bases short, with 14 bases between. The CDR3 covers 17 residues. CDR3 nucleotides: TGTGCCAGCAGTTACTCGAATCACCGGGCTGGCAATCAGCCCCAGCATTTT. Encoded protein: CASSYSNHRAGNQPQHF.

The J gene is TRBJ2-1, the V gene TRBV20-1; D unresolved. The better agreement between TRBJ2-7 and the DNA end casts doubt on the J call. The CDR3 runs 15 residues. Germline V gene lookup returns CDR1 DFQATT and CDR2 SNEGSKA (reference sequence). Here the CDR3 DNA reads TGCAGTGCTCCACCCGAGAGAGTTTCCTACAATGAGCAGTACTTC. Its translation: CSAPPERVSYNEQYF.

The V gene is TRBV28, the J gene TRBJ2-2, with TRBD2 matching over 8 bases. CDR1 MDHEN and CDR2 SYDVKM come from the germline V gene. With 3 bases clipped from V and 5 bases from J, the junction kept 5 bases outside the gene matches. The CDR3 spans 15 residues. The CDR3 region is CASSFTGTSTGELFF. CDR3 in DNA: TGTGCCAGCAGTTTTACCGGGACTAGTACCGGGGAGCTGTTTTTT.

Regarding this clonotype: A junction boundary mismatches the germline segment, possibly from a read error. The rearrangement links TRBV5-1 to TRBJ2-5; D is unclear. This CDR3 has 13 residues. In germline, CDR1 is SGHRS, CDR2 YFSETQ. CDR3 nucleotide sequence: TGCGCCAACAGCTTGGCCTCAAAAGAGACCCAGTACTTC. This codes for CANSLASKETQYF.

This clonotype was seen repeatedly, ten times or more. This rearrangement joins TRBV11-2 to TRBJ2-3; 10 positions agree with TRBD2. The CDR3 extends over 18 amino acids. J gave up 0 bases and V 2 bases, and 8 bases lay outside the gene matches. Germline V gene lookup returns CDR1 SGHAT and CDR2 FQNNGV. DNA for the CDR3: TGTGCCAGCAGCTTAAGGGCTAGCGGGGGAACTAGCACAGATACGCAGTATTTT. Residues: CASSLRASGGTSTDTQYF.

The CDR3 protein is CASSKALSSYNEQYF. CDR3 sequence (DNA): TGTGCCAGCAGCAAAGCGCTAAGCTCCTACAATGAGCAGTACTTC. The chain is built from TRBV21-1 and TRBJ2-1. The last part of the DNA fits TRBJ2-7 better; the J call may be wrong. TRBV21-1 is noted as a pseudogene. This CDR3 contains 15 residues.

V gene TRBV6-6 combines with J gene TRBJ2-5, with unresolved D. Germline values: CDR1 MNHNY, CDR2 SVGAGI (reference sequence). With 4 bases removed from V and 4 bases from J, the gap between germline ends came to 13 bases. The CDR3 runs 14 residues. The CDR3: CASSSGPPRETQYF. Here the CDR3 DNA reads TGTGCCAGCAGTTCCGGGCCCCCAAGAGAGACCCAGTACTTC.

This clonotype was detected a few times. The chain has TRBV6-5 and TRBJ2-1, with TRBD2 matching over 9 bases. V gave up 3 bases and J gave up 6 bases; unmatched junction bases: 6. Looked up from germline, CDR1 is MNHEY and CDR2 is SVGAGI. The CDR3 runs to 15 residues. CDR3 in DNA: TGTGCCAGCAGTTATATGGCGGGAGGGATCAATGAGCAGTTCTTC. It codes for CASSYMAGGINEQFF.

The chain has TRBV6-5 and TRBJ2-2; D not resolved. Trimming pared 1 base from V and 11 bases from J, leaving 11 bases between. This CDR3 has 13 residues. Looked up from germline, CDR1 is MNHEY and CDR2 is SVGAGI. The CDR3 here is CASSYFTRGELFF. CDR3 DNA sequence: TGTGCCAGCAGTTACTTCACCCGAGGAGAGCTGTTTTTT.

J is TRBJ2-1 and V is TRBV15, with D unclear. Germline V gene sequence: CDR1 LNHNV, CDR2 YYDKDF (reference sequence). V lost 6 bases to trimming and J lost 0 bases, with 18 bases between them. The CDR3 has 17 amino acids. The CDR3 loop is CATRGLGVGLSYNEQFF. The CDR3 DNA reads TGTGCCACCAGAGGCCTAGGTGTGGGTCTCTCCTACAATGAGCAGTTCTTC.

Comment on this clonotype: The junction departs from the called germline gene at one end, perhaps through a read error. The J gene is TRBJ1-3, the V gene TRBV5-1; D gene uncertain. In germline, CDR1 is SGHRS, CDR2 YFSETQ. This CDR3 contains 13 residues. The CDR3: CASSPSSGNTIYF. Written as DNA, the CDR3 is TGTGCCAGCAGCCCTAGCTCTGGAAACACCATATATTTT.

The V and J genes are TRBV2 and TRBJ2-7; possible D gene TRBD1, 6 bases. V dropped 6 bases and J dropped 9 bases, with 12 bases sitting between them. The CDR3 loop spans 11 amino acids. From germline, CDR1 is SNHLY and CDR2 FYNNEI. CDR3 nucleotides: TGTGCCAGCAGGAGTGAGACAGGGCAGTACTTC. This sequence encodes CASRSETGQYF.